This is a list of T cell receptor beta chains from one sample in a study of shared clonotypes between healthy human individuals. Repertoires were generated with immunoSEQ multiplex PCR, while TCRdb's copy carries only in-frame clones and drops some. The table includes about 1,500,000 clones, roughly 95% detected once. Source material: naive CD4+ T cells sorted from blood. The receptor set was obtained from a man aged 25 to 40 in good health. CDR3s include the opening cysteine and the closing phenylalanine or tryptophan. A D gene is named only where the DNA matches it firmly. Size tells how often a clone was seen (once, few, many) or the class of an expanded clone, and some rows leave it out.

>TRBD2|TRBV5-5|TRBJ2-3|NA
TGTGCCAGCAGCCTCCTAGCGGGAGGGAGCACAGATACGCAGTATTTT
CASSLLAGGSTDTQYF
>NA|TRBV5-4|TRBJ1-1|NA
TGTGCCAGCAGCTACAAGGGGCGGAACACTGAAGCTTTCTTT
CASSYKGRNTEAFF
>NA|TRBV5-8|TRBJ2-7|NA
TGTGCCAGCAGCTTCCGCCTGGGAGAGGAGTACGAGCAGTACTTC
CASSFRLGEEYEQYF
>TRBD2|TRBV7-8|TRBJ2-5|NA
TGTGCCAGCAGGAATCGCCCGGGACTAGCGGGAGTAAGGGAGACCCAGTACTTC
CASRNRPGLAGVRETQYF
>NA|TRBV5-8|TRBJ1-1|NA
TGTGCCAGCAGCTTACTCGTGGGGCTCCCCTACACTGAAGCTTTCTTT
CASSLLVGLPYTEAFF
>TRBD2|TRBV5-6|TRBJ2-6|NA
TGTGCCAGCAGCTTGGAGTTGCGGGGGTCTGGGGCCAACGTCCTGACTTTC
CASSLELRGSGANVLTF
>NA|TRBV18|TRBJ2-1|NA
TGTGCCAGCTCACCAATCGTGAGATCCTATGAGCAGTTCTTC
CASSPIVRSYEQFF
>NA|TRBV19|TRBJ2-2|NA
TGTGCCAGTCTGCCGACAGGCGCACAGAACACCGGGGAGCTGTTTTTT
CASLPTGAQNTGELFF
>NA|TRBV6-1|TRBJ2-1|NA
TGTGCCAGCAGTGTAGCCGGCGAGAAGCAGTTCTTC
CASSVAGEKQFF
>TRBD1|TRBV6-1|TRBJ1-2|once
TGTGCCAGCAGGTTCACAGGGGGCAAGGATGGCTACACCTTC
CASRFTGGKDGYTF
>NA|TRBV7-2|TRBJ1-3|NA
TGTGCCAGCAGCCGGGACACCAAATCTGGAAACACCATATATTTT
CASSRDTKSGNTIYF
>NA|TRBV7-8|TRBJ1-3|NA
TGTGCCAGCAGCTTGGACTTAATCGGCTCTGGAAACACCATATATTTT
CASSLDLIGSGNTIYF
>NA|TRBV5-4|TRBJ1-4|NA
TGTGCCAGCAGCCCCCAGGCGAGCGGGGGGAGCGTACTGTTTTTT
CASSPQASGGSVLFF
>NA|TRBV29-1|TRBJ2-7|NA
TGCAGCGTTGAGAGGGACGGCTACGAGCAGTACTTC
CSVERDGYEQYF
>TRBD1|TRBV5-1|TRBJ2-7|NA
TGCGCCAGCAGCTTGTCCCAACTGGGACAGGGGGCCCACGAGCAGTACTTC
CASSLSQLGQGAHEQYF
>NA|TRBV11-2|TRBJ2-4|NA
TGTGCCAGCAGCACGCCGACAGGGAGGGTGGCCAACATTCAGTACTTC
CASSTPTGRVANIQYF
>TRBD2|TRBV28|TRBJ2-2|once
TGTGCCAGCAGTCCCTTCGGGGAGGGGACCGGGGAGCTGTTTTTT
CASSPFGEGTGELFF
>TRBD1|TRBV18|TRBJ2-7|once
TGTGCCAGCTCACTGGGACAGGGGGCGATTGAGCAGTACTTC
CASSLGQGAIEQYF
>NA|TRBV11-2|TRBJ1-2|NA
TGTGCCAGCAGCCCCCGACCGGGGTATGGCTACACCTTC
CASSPRPGYGYTF
>NA|TRBV28|TRBJ2-1|NA
TGTGCCAGCTCAGGGGCCTACAATGAGCAGTTCTTC
CASSGAYNEQFF
>NA|TRBV5-1|TRBJ1-2|NA
TGCGCCAGCAGCTTGGATAAGGGCCACTATGGCTACACCTTC
CASSLDKGHYGYTF
>TRBD1|TRBV28|TRBJ2-2|NA
TGTGCCAGCTCGTTCAGGGGGCCTAACACCGGGGAGCTGTTTTTT
CASSFRGPNTGELFF
>NA|TRBV11-3|TRBJ2-2|NA
TGTGCCAGCAGTCCGGCGGCCGGGACCGGCACCGGGGAGCTGTTTTTT
CASSPAAGTGTGELFF
>TRBD1|TRBV28|TRBJ2-5|NA
TGTGCCAGCAGCTCCGGGACAGGGTATGAGACCCAGTACTTC
CASSSGTGYETQYF
>NA|TRBV5-4|TRBJ1-1|NA
TGTGCCAGCAGCTTCGGGGTGGGGAACACTGAAGCTTTCTTT
CASSFGVGNTEAFF
>TRBD1|TRBV2|TRBJ2-1|NA
TGTGCCAGCAGTTTCGGACAGGGCTCCCACAATGAGCAGTTCTTC
CASSFGQGSHNEQFF
>NA|TRBV7-3|TRBJ2-5|NA
TGTGCCAGCAGTCAAAGCGGAATTGGGCGCGAGACCCAGTACTTC
CASSQSGIGRETQYF
>NA|TRBV6-1|TRBJ1-2|once
TGTGCCAGCAGTGTGGCAGAAACTAACTATGGCTACACCTTC
CASSVAETNYGYTF
>TRBD2|TRBV5-1|TRBJ2-7|once
TGCGCCAGCAGCTTCCGGACATGGCCCCCCGTAGCGGGAGGGTTGTACGAGCAGTACTTC
CASSFRTWPPVAGGLYEQYF
>NA|TRBV5-1|TRBJ2-2|NA
TGCGCCAGCAGCGCCCAGGTCCCCGGGGAGCTGTTTTTT
CASSAQVPGELFF
>TRBD1|TRBV6-1|TRBJ1-1|NA
TGTGCCGGCTCAAGGACAGGGCGCACTGAAGCTTTCTTT
CAGSRTGRTEAFF
>NA|TRBV5-1|TRBJ2-5|NA
TGCGCCAGCAGGTCCTCCGCGGAGACCCAGTACTTC
CASRSSAETQYF
>NA|TRBV28|TRBJ2-7|NA
TGTGCCAGCAGTTCCCCAGGGACCGGAGACTACGAGCAGTACTTC
CASSSPGTGDYEQYF
>TRBD2|TRBV6-5|TRBJ2-5|NA
TGTGCCAGCAGAACGACTAGCGGGAGTGGGGAGACCCAGTACTTC
CASRTTSGSGETQYF
>NA|TRBV19|TRBJ2-1|NA
TGTGCCAGTACTCAGCTGGCACAGAATTACAATGAGCAGTTCTTC
CASTQLAQNYNEQFF
>TRBD1|TRBV18|TRBJ1-1|NA
TGTGCCAGCTCACCGGGACAGTTAAACACTGAAGCTTTCTTT
CASSPGQLNTEAFF
>NA|TRBV19|TRBJ1-5|NA
TGTGCCAGTAGTACAATGACACCGTCCCTTGGGTATAGCAATCAGCCCCAGCATTTT
CASSTMTPSLGYSNQPQHF
>NA|TRBV10-3|TRBJ2-7|NA
TGTGCCATCAGTGAGTCACCGAGGGACACTCGGCAGTACTTC
CAISESPRDTRQYF
>TRBD1|TRBV6-5|TRBJ2-5|NA
TGTGCCAGCAGTTACTCCAAAGGGACAGAAGAGACCCAGTACTTC
CASSYSKGTEETQYF
>TRBD2|TRBV9|TRBJ2-1|once
TGTGCCAGCAGCGAAGGACTAGCGGGAGTGGATGAGCAGTTCTTC
CASSEGLAGVDEQFF
>TRBD1|TRBV18|TRBJ2-2|NA
TGTGCCAGCTCACCCTTACCGGGACAGGGAGACACCGGGGAGCTGTTTTTT
CASSPLPGQGDTGELFF
>NA|TRBV5-1|TRBJ1-2|NA
TGCGCCAGCAGCCGGGACCCCCGGAGGGAGGAAGGTTATGGCTACACCTTC
CASSRDPRREEGYGYTF
>TRBD2|TRBV5-5|TRBJ2-3|NA
TGTGCCAGCCGCAAGGGACTAGAGGGCACAGATACGCAGTATTTT
CASRKGLEGTDTQYF
>TRBD2|TRBV5-5|TRBJ2-1|NA
TGTGCCAGCAGCCCAGCGGGAGGGGAGTACAATGAGCAGTTCTTC
CASSPAGGEYNEQFF
>TRBD2|TRBV28|TRBJ2-4|NA
TGTGCCAGCAGTTCCACAGTCACCCAGGGGAGCGGGAGGGCCTACATTCAGTACTTC
CASSSTVTQGSGRAYIQYF
>TRBD1|TRBV6-1|TRBJ1-5|NA
TGTGCCAGCAGGACCGGGACAGAGGGGCCCCAGCATTTT
CASRTGTEGPQHF
>TRBD1|TRBV10-3|TRBJ1-1|NA
TGTGCCATCAGTGTGGACAGGGACACTGAAGCTTTCTTT
CAISVDRDTEAFF
>NA|TRBV29-1|TRBJ2-5|NA
TGCACCATCCTGGGCACAGGGCAAGAGACCCAGTACTTC
CTILGTGQETQYF
>TRBD1|TRBV15|TRBJ2-5|NA
TGTGCCACCAGCAGAGACTGGGGACAGAGCAAAAAATACTTC
CATSRDWGQSKKYF
>TRBD1|TRBV7-9|TRBJ1-4|NA
TGTGCCAGCAGCCTGGGACAGCCCGGACAGAAACTGTTTTTT
CASSLGQPGQKLFF
>TRBD2|TRBV5-1|TRBJ2-4|NA
TGCGCCAGCAGCTCCACCGCTAGCGGGACTACCACTGAAAACATTCAGTACTTC
CASSSTASGTTTENIQYF
>NA|TRBV7-3|TRBJ2-5|once
TGTGCCAGCAGCTTACGGGGGTTGGAGACCCAGTACTTC
CASSLRGLETQYF
>NA|TRBV7-2|TRBJ1-1|NA
TGTGCCAGCAGCTTATTAGGGGGTGCTGAAGCTTTCTTT
CASSLLGGAEAFF
>NA|TRBV7-8|TRBJ1-1|NA
TGTGCCAGCAGCTTACGGGACCCCGGAGGAACTGAAGCTTTCTTT
CASSLRDPGGTEAFF
>NA|TRBV5-5|TRBJ2-5|NA
TGTGCCAGCAGCGTGAGGGGTTACCAAGAGACCCAGTACTTC
CASSVRGYQETQYF
>NA|TRBV7-2|TRBJ2-7|NA
TGTGCCAGCAGCCGAACGGGACATAGCTCCTACGAGCAGTACTTC
CASSRTGHSSYEQYF
>NA|TRBV18|TRBJ1-5|NA
TGTGCCAGCTCAGCAGCCAGGGGTGTTCAGCCCCAGCATTTT
CASSAARGVQPQHF